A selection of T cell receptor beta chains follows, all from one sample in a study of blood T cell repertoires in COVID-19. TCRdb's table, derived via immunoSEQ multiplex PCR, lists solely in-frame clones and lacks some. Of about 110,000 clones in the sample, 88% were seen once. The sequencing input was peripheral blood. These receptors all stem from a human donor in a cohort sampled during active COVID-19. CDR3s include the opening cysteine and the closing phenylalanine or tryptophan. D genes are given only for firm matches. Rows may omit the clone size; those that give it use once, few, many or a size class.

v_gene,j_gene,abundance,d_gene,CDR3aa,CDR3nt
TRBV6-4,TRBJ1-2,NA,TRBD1,CASRPPGQRDDGYTF,TGTGCCAGCAGACCACCGGGACAGCGAGACGATGGCTACACCTTC
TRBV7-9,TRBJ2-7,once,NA,CASSLRLEQYF,TGTGCCAGCAGCTTACGACTCGAGCAGTACTTC
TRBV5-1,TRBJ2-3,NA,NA,CASSLAMGAQDTQYF,TGCGCCAGCAGCTTGGCGATGGGGGCTCAAGATACGCAGTATTTT
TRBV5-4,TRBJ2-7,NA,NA,CASSFFLSSTYEQYF,TGTGCCAGCAGCTTTTTCTTATCTAGCACCTACGAGCAGTACTTC
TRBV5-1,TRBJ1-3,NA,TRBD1,CASSLGQGTYTIYF,TGCGCCAGCAGCCTGGGACAGGGGACTTACACCATATATTTT
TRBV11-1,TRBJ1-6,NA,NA,CASSMGQDNSPLHF,TGTGCCAGCAGCATGGGACAAGATAATTCACCCCTCCACTTT
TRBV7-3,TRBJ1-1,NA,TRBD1,CASSLDRGEAFF,TGTGCCAGCAGCTTAGACAGGGGAGAAGCTTTCTTT
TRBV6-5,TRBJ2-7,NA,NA,CASRTDGEQYF,TGTGCCAGCAGAACCGACGGGGAGCAGTACTTC
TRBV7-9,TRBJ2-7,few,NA,CASSLNSYEQYF,TGTGCCAGCAGTCTTAACAGCTACGAGCAGTACTTC
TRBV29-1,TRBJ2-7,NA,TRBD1,CSVYVHGQGKRQYF,TGCAGCGTCTACGTTCATGGACAGGGGAAAAGGCAGTACTTC
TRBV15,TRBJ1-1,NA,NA,CATSRTGNTEAFF,TGTGCCACCAGCAGGACAGGGAACACTGAAGCTTTCTTT
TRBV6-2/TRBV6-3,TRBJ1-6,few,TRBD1,CASSPRDREPLHF,TGTGCCAGCAGCCCCCGCGACAGGGAACCCCTCCACTTT
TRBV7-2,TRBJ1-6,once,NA,CASRSGVGNSPLHF,TGTGCCAGCAGGTCAGGGGTGGGTAATTCACCCCTCCACTTT
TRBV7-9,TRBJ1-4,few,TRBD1,CASSSTGTNEKLFF,TGTGCCAGCAGCTCGACAGGGACTAATGAAAAACTGTTTTTT
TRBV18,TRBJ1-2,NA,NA,CASSPIRGDYGYTF,TGTGCCAGCTCACCGATCCGGGGGGACTATGGCTACACCTTC
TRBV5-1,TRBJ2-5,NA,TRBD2,CASSLTSSGGQETQYF,TGCGCCAGCAGCTTGACATCTAGCGGGGGCCAAGAGACCCAGTACTTC
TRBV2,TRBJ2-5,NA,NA,CASRGLEFGTQYF,TGTGCCAGCAGGGGGCTTGAGTTCGGGACCCAGTACTTC
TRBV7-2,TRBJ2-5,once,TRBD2,CASSFASGETQYF,TGTGCCAGCAGCTTCGCTAGCGGAGAGACCCAGTACTTC
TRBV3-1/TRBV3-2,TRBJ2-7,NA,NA,CASSQGSIQQYF,TGTGCCAGCAGCCAAGGGAGTATACAGCAGTACTTC
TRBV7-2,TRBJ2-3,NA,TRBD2,CASSPAGGGSSTDTQYF,TGTGCCAGCAGCCCCGCCGGGGGGGGGTCTAGCACAGATACGCAGTATTTT
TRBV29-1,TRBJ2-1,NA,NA,CSVTGDEWVQFF,TGCAGCGTCACCGGAGATGAGTGGGTGCAGTTCTTC
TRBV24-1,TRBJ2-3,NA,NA,CATSGGGVHTQYF,TGTGCCACCAGCGGAGGAGGGGTGCATACGCAGTATTTT
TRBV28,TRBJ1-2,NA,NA,CASSLIGQYPRGYGYTF,TGTGCCAGCAGTTTGATCGGGCAGTACCCCCGGGGCTATGGCTACACCTTC
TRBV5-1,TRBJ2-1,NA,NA,CASSLSGRNNEQFF,TGCGCCAGCAGCTTGTCAGGGAGGAACAATGAGCAGTTCTTC
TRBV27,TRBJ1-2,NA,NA,CASSSTGTRHYGYTF,TGTGCCAGCAGTTCAACCGGGACTCGTCACTATGGCTACACCTTC
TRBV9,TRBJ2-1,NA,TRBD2,CASSLAGDDSYNEQFF,TGTGCCAGCAGCTTAGCGGGAGATGACTCCTACAATGAGCAGTTCTTC
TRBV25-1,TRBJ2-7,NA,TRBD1,CASSEPGQAQEQYF,TGTGCCAGCAGTGAGCCGGGACAGGCACAAGAGCAGTACTTC
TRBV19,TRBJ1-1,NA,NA,CASLWNTEAFF,TGTGCCAGTCTGTGGAACACTGAAGCTTTCTTT
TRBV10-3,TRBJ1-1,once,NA,CAIRETGTVPEAFF,TGTGCCATCAGGGAGACAGGAACGGTCCCTGAAGCTTTCTTT
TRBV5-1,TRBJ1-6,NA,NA,CASSLDLFSPLHF,TGCGCCAGCAGCTTGGATTTATTTTCACCCCTCCACTTT
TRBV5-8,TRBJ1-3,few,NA,CASSWLESGNTIYF,TGTGCCAGCAGCTGGCTGGAGTCTGGAAACACCATATATTTT
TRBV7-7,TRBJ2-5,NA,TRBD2,CASSLDASGSRETQYF,TGTGCTAGCAGCTTAGACGCTAGCGGGAGCAGAGAGACCCAGTACTTC
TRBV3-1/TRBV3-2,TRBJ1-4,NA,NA,CASSPPRQNEKLFF,TGTGCCAGCAGCCCCCCGAGGCAGAACGAAAAACTGTTTTTT
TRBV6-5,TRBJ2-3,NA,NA,CASSLVLTRGTDTQYF,TGTGCCAGCAGTTTAGTATTGACTAGAGGGACAGATACGCAGTATTTT
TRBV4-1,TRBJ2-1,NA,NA,CASSQPRGQYQFF,TGCGCCAGCAGCCAACCGCGGGGACAGTATCAGTTCTTC
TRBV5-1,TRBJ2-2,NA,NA,CASSLAASGNTGELFF,TGCGCCAGCAGCTTGGCAGCATCGGGTAACACCGGGGAGCTGTTTTTT
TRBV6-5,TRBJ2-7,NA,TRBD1,CASIGAGGPYEQYF,TGTGCCAGCATAGGCGCAGGGGGCCCCTACGAGCAGTACTTC
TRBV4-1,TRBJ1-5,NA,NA,CASSQAGPPKGAQHF,TGCGCCAGCAGCCAGGCTGGCCCCCCAAAAGGGGCCCAGCATTTT
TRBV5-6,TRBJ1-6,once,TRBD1,CASSFGTGGLSPLHF,TGTGCCAGCAGCTTCGGGACAGGGGGTTTGTCACCCCTCCACTTT
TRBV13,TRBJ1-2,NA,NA,CAIRQGNYGYTF,TGTGCCATAAGGCAGGGCAACTATGGCTACACCTTC
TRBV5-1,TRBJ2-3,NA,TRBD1,CASSPGQGADTQYF,TGCGCCAGCAGCCCAGGACAGGGCGCAGATACGCAGTATTTT
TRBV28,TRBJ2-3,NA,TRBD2,CASSRTSGRAHWADTQYF,TGTGCCAGCAGCCGAACTAGCGGGAGGGCCCATTGGGCAGATACGCAGTATTTT
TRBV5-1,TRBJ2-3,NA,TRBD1,CASSPGTVLPDTQYF,TGCGCCAGCAGCCCGGGGACAGTACTCCCAGATACGCAGTATTTT
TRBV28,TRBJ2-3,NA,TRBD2,CASRGGGGGTQYF,TGTGCCAGCCGGGGCGGGGGGGGCGGGACGCAGTATTTT
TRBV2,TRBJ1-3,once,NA,CASSGDLSGNTIYF,TGTGCCAGCAGCGGGGATCTCTCTGGAAACACCATATATTTT
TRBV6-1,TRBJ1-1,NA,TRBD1,CASSEVRQGWTEAFF,TGTGCCAGCAGTGAAGTCAGACAGGGGTGGACTGAAGCTTTCTTT
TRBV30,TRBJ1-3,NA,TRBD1,CAWSPGQGGNTIYF,TGTGCCTGGAGTCCGGGACAGGGAGGAAACACCATATATTTT
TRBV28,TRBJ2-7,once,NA,CASSLSGQSSYEQYF,TGTGCCAGCAGTTTAAGTGGACAGAGCTCCTACGAGCAGTACTTC
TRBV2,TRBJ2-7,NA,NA,CASSEARAGVHEQYF,TGTGCCAGCAGTGAAGCGCGGGCAGGGGTACACGAGCAGTACTTC
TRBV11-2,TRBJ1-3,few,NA,CASSLDFPGNTIYF,TGTGCCAGCAGCTTGGACTTCCCTGGAAACACCATATATTTT